This is a list of T cell receptor beta chains from one sample in a study of blood T cell repertoires in COVID-19. Sequencing used immunoSEQ multiplex PCR; TCRdb keeps in-frame clones, though not all of them. The table lists 250,000 or so clones, around nine tenths of them singletons. Sequenced input: peripheral blood. Every receptor here comes from a woman aged 55-75 years with acute or convalescent COVID-19. CDR3s include the opening cysteine and the closing phenylalanine or tryptophan. D genes are given only for firm matches. Where a row states a size, it is once, few, many or the class of an expanded clone; other rows omit it.

d_call clone_size j_call v_call cdr3_aa cdr3_nt
- - TRBJ1-2 TRBV7-8 CASSLGSISYGYTF TGTGCCAGCAGCTTAGGGTCGATTAGTTATGGCTACACCTTC
TRBD2 - TRBJ2-3 TRBV30 CAWSFSSGSSADTQYF TGTGCCTGGAGTTTTTCTAGCGGGAGTTCGGCAGATACGCAGTATTTT
- - TRBJ1-1 TRBV10-3 CAIRWTENTEAFF TGTGCCATCAGGTGGACAGAGAACACTGAAGCTTTCTTT
- - TRBJ1-1 TRBV5-5 CASSSGQLLHAFF TGTGCCAGCAGCTCAGGACAACTCCTGCACGCTTTCTTT
- - TRBJ1-1 TRBV30 CAWSDLRGYAEAFF TGTGCCTGGAGTGACCTCCGAGGTTACGCTGAAGCTTTCTTT
- - TRBJ2-3 TRBV4-1 CASSPQGIGQYF TGCGCCAGCAGCCCACAGGGAATTGGGCAGTATTTT
- - TRBJ1-4 TRBV7-2 CASRPSPNEKLFF TGTGCCAGCCGACCTAGCCCTAATGAAAAACTGTTTTTT
TRBD2 - TRBJ2-2 TRBV5-6 CASSSRTSPNTGELFF TGTGCCAGCAGCTCCAGGACTAGCCCGAACACCGGGGAGCTGTTTTTT
TRBD1 - TRBJ1-2 TRBV25-1 CASGFDRGYGYTF TGTGCCAGCGGCTTCGACAGGGGATATGGCTACACCTTC
TRBD1 - TRBJ2-1 TRBV5-1 CASSLGDRDYNEQFF TGCGCCAGCAGCTTGGGGGACAGGGACTACAATGAGCAGTTCTTC
- - TRBJ2-2 TRBV9 CASSVAVTGELFF TGTGCCAGCAGCGTAGCAGTCACCGGGGAGCTGTTTTTT
TRBD2 - TRBJ2-1 TRBV11-2 CASSSRLAGYNEQFF TGTGCCAGCAGCTCCAGGCTAGCGGGATACAATGAGCAGTTCTTC
- - TRBJ1-5 TRBV19 CASSIFPGQPQHF TGTGCCAGTAGTATCTTTCCCGGGCAGCCCCAGCATTTT
TRBD2 - TRBJ2-4 TRBV9 CASSVGLLAGVGDIQYF TGTGCCAGCAGCGTAGGATTACTAGCGGGAGTTGGTGACATTCAGTACTTC
TRBD2 - TRBJ2-5 TRBV11-2 CASSSAGTSGSRAGETQYF TGTGCCAGCAGCTCGGCCGGGACTAGCGGGAGTCGGGCGGGGGAGACCCAGTACTTC
- once TRBJ2-1 TRBV25-1 CASSVDSGGSNEQFF TGTGCCAGCAGTGTGGATAGCGGAGGGTCCAATGAGCAGTTCTTC
TRBD1 once TRBJ2-7 TRBV4-3 CASSQDTDRRSYEQYF TGCGCCAGCAGCCAAGATACGGACAGGAGGTCCTACGAGCAGTACTTC
TRBD2 - TRBJ2-3 TRBV7-2 CASSLGGGVSDTQYF TGTGCCAGCAGCTTAGGCGGGGGGGTCTCAGATACGCAGTATTTT
- - TRBJ1-2 TRBV10-3 CATRGVEGPTLGRGYTF TGTGCCACCCGGGGGGTGGAGGGACCTACGTTAGGACGAGGCTACACCTTC
TRBD1 - TRBJ1-2 TRBV7-2 CASSPDRGAPYGYTF TGTGCCAGCAGCCCGGACAGGGGCGCACCCTATGGCTACACCTTC
- - TRBJ1-1 TRBV7-8 CASSRTGWQGSTEAFF TGTGCCAGCAGCCGCACCGGCTGGCAGGGAAGCACTGAAGCTTTCTTT
- once TRBJ2-7 TRBV11-3 CASSPRPGYEQYF TGTGCCAGCAGCCCCCGTCCAGGCTACGAGCAGTACTTC
TRBD1 - TRBJ1-3 TRBV6-6 CASISGGSGNTIYF TGTGCCAGCATCTCAGGGGGCTCTGGAAACACCATATATTTT
TRBD1 - TRBJ1-6 TRBV2 CASKLGRGQGHSPLHF TGTGCCAGCAAGTTGGGTCGGGGACAGGGCCATTCACCCCTCCACTTT
- - TRBJ1-2 TRBV4-2 CASSQAARGEGYTF TGTGCCAGCAGCCAAGCCGCCAGGGGTGAGGGCTACACCTTC
TRBD1 once TRBJ1-6 TRBV7-3 CASSLGTGNNSPLHF TGTGCCAGCAGCCTGGGGACAGGCAATAATTCACCCCTCCACTTT
TRBD2 few TRBJ2-7 TRBV7-9 CASSDSGRHYEQYF TGTGCCAGCAGCGATAGCGGGAGACACTACGAGCAGTACTTC